These 23 T cell receptor beta chains came from one sample sequenced in a study of blood T cell repertoires in COVID-19. The table came from immunoSEQ multiplex PCR; TCRdb's copy has only in-frame clones and leaves some out. Among some 200,000 clones listed, 85% to 90% were seen once. The sequenced material came from PBMCs or T cells enriched from blood (not recorded which). These receptors were obtained from a woman under 30 in a cohort exposed to, infected with or recovered from COVID-19 (not recorded which).

V usage is TRBV7-6 and J usage is TRBJ2-2; no firm D call. The length of the CDR3 is 12 residues. V gave up 4 bases and J gave up 4 bases, with 4 bases separating them. In germline, CDR1 is SGHVS, CDR2 FNYEAQ. Here the CDR3 DNA reads TGTGCCAGCAGCTCGAGCACCGGGGAGCTGTTTTTT. Its translation is CASSSSTGELFF.

CDR3 region: CASRAGRDTEAFF. The CDR3 DNA reads TGCGCCAGCAGAGCGGGGCGGGACACTGAAGCTTTCTTT. The chain has TRBV10-1 and TRBJ1-1; tentatively, D is TRBD1 (5 bases). Trimming cost V 6 bases and J 3 bases, with 11 bases left between them. Looked up from germline, CDR1 is WNHNN and CDR2 is SYGVQD (reference sequence). The CDR3 is made up of 13 amino acids.

The chain recombines TRBV29-1 with TRBJ2-1; D perhaps matches TRBD1 (6 bases). V gave up 5 bases and J gave up 4 bases, with 21 bases separating them. The CDR3 has 16 amino acids. The germline gives CDR1 SQVTM, CDR2 ANQGSEA. The CDR3 here is CSVTPPWGTKYNEQFF. The CDR3 DNA reads TGCAGCGTTACCCCTCCCTGGGGGACAAAATACAATGAGCAGTTCTTC.

V gene TRBV10-3 combines with J gene TRBJ2-5; perhaps TRBD2 as D (6 bases). Germline V gene sequence: CDR1 ENHRY, CDR2 SYGVKD. The CDR3 spans 12 residues. Trimming took off 10 bases at V and 1 base at J, with 10 bases between the two ends. CDR3 in amino acids: CATGTGQETQYF. In DNA, the CDR3 is TGTGCCACAGGGACTGGCCAAGAGACCCAGTACTTC.

The V and J genes are TRBV9 and TRBJ1-4, with D possibly TRBD1 on 5 matching bases. This CDR3 is built from 14 residues. CDR1 SGDLS and CDR2 YYNGEE come from the germline V gene. Trimming left V 4 bases short and J 8 bases short, with 15 bases between. The CDR3, as DNA: TGTGCCAGCAGCCCCCATGGGGGAGGGGAAAAACTGTTTTTT. This codes for CASSPHGGGEKLFF. The whole variable domain, remainder taken from reference TRBV9 and TRBJ1-4, is DSGVTQTPKHLITATGQRVTLRCSPRSGDLSVYWYQQSLDQGLQFLIQYYNGEERAKGNILERFSAQQFPDLHSELNLSSLELGDSALYFCASSPHGGGEKLFFGSGTQLSVL.

As to this clone: Within the sample, other DNA sequences also encode this same CDR3. The CDR3 bases are TGTGCCAGCAGTTTTAGCGGGTACGGCTACACCTTC. Translated: CASSFSGYGYTF. V usage is TRBV28 and J usage is TRBJ1-2, with D unclear. Trimming took 3 bases from V and 8 from J, leaving 10 bases between them. Germline V lookup: CDR1 MDHEN, CDR2 SYDVKM. The CDR3 is 12 residues long.

The chain uses TRBV6-5 and TRBJ1-5, with 8 positions matching TRBD1. This CDR3 has 14 residues. The germline CDR1 and CDR2 sequences are MNHEY and SVGAGI. V trimming: 7 bases; J trimming: 4 bases; junction bases outside the gene matches: 6. CDR3 protein: CASTLGQENQPQHF. CDR3 coding DNA: TGTGCCAGCACCCTGGGACAGGAAAATCAGCCCCAGCATTTT.

V is TRBV18 and J is TRBJ1-1, with 8 bases matching TRBD1. Per the germline V gene, CDR1 is KGHSH and CDR2 is LQKENI. V trimming: 3 bases; J trimming: 4 bases; junction bases outside the gene matches: 7. The CDR3 runs 15 residues. The CDR3 reads CASSPLMTGATEAFF. The CDR3 bases are TGTGCCAGCTCACCCCTTATGACAGGGGCCACTGAAGCTTTCTTT.

The table lists this clone with a count of one. The chain joins TRBV5-4 to TRBJ2-5, with D possibly matching TRBD1 (6 bases). Germline assignment: CDR1 SGHNT and CDR2 YYREEE (reference sequence). The CDR3 is made up of 15 amino acids. The ends were cut back, 0 bases at V and 2 bases at J, with 11 bases in the middle. CDR3 nucleotide sequence: TGTGCCAGCAGCTTGGGGACAGACTTACAAGAGACCCAGTACTTC. This gives the protein CASSLGTDLQETQYF.

A single count supports this clone. V gene TRBV4-1 combines with J gene TRBJ1-5; D is unclear. CDR1 and CDR2 from the germline V gene are MGHRA and YSYEKL. V dropped 0 bases and J dropped 2 bases, with 5 bases sitting between them. The length of the CDR3 is 14 residues. CDR3 sequence reads: CASSQDLGNQPQHF. CDR3 bases: TGCGCCAGCAGCCAAGATCTAGGCAATCAGCCCCAGCATTTT.

This chain connects TRBV11-3 to TRBJ2-7, with D unclear. This CDR3 spans 11 amino acids. Germline CDR1 reads SGHNT; CDR2 reads YENEEA. V was shortened by 3 bases and J by 2 bases, with 2 bases between the two germline ends. CDR3 nucleotide sequence: TGTGCCAGCAGCTTCACCTACGAGCAGTACTTC. Encoded protein: CASSFTYEQYF.

About this clone: One end of the junction is discordant with germline, which a read error may explain. DNA of the CDR3: TGTGCCAGCACTTTAGTATTTCAAGAGACCCAGTACTTC. This sequence encodes CASTLVFQETQYF. This chain uses TRBV12-3 or TRBV12-4 with TRBJ2-5, with unresolved D. The CDR3 runs to 13 residues.

The CDR3 reads CASSSNVGGLTEAFF. CDR3 coding DNA: TGTGCCAGCAGCTCGAACGTCGGGGGGCTCACTGAAGCTTTCTTT. The chain is built from TRBV9 and TRBJ1-1; possibly TRBD1 for D (6 bases). Per germline, CDR1 SGDLS and CDR2 YYNGEE. The V end was cut by 4 bases, the J end by 4 bases, with 17 bases between. The CDR3 consists of 15 residues.

This chain connects TRBV24-1 to TRBJ2-1, with a weak D call TRBD2 (7 bases). The germline V gene has CDR1 KGHDR and CDR2 SFDVKD. V lost 1 base and J lost 9, with 18 bases in between. This CDR3 is built from 16 residues. The CDR3 protein is CATSDLGLAEGGEQFF. CDR3 sequence (DNA): TGTGCCACCAGTGATTTAGGCCTAGCGGAGGGGGGTGAGCAGTTCTTC.

The chain joins TRBV7-9 to TRBJ1-5; D remains unclear. V shed 2 bases and J shed 8 bases, with 16 bases lying between them. The CDR3 spans 15 residues. Germline CDR1 SEHNR, CDR2 FQNEAQ (reference sequence). The CDR3 coding sequence is TGTGCCAGCAGCTTATACACTGGAGCCAACGAGCCCCAGCATTTT. Its translation is CASSLYTGANEPQHF.

This chain joins TRBV30 and TRBJ1-2, with D tentatively TRBD1 (5 bases). The CDR3 runs 12 residues. V dropped 5 bases and J dropped 3 bases, with 10 bases sitting between them. The germline CDR1 and CDR2 sequences are GTSNPN and SVGIG (reference sequence). CDR3 nucleotides: TGTGCCTGGGAGGGAGGGGACTATGGCTACACCTTC. Its protein product is CAWEGGDYGYTF.

J is TRBJ1-1 and V is TRBV5-1; weak D call: TRBD1 (5 bases). CDR1 SGHRS and CDR2 YFSETQ come from the germline V gene. The V gene lost 4 bases and the J gene lost 4 bases, with 8 bases spanning the gap. CDR3 length: 12 amino acids. The CDR3 region is CASSTGGTEAFF. CDR3 sequence (DNA): TGCGCCAGCAGCACCGGGGGCACTGAAGCTTTCTTT.

This chain joins TRBV7-8 and TRBJ1-1; TRBD1 aligns across 9 bases. CDR3 length equals 17 residues. The ends lost 8 bases at V and 4 bases at J; junction bases unmatched: 17. Germline V gives CDR1 SGHVS, CDR2 FQNEAQ. The DNA for the CDR3 is TGTGCCAGCTTCCCACCCCGGGACAGGGATCGGAGCACTGAAGCTTTCTTT. Its protein is CASFPPRDRDRSTEAFF.

The V call is TRBV14, the J call TRBJ2-7; D is perhaps TRBD1 (6 bases). V shed 3 bases and J shed 2 bases, with 17 bases lying between them. CDR3 length: 16 amino acids. Germline CDR1 reads SGHDN; CDR2 reads FVKESK. CDR3 loop: CASSHSYRVPPYEQYF. The CDR3 DNA reads TGTGCCAGCAGCCACAGTTACAGGGTCCCCCCCTACGAGCAGTACTTC.

The V gene is TRBV21-1, the J gene TRBJ1-2; the D call TRBD1 from the table was never checked on the DNA. TRBV21-1 is a recognized pseudogene. The CDR3 has 13 residues. This CDR3 reads CASSKGTGHGYTF. For the CDR3, the DNA is TGTGCCAGCAGCAAAGGAACAGGGCATGGCTACACCTTC.

This chain uses TRBV5-4 with TRBJ1-6, with D possibly TRBD1 on 5 matching bases. Between the trimmed V and J ends, which lost 0 bases and 9 bases, there was a span of 16 bases. The CDR3 runs to 16 residues. The germline CDR1 and CDR2 sequences are SGHNT and YYREEE (reference sequence). The chain's CDR3 is CASSLDRDRVASPLHF. CDR3 nucleotide sequence: TGTGCCAGCAGCTTGGACCGAGACAGAGTGGCTTCACCCCTCCACTTT.

V gene TRBV6-1 combines with J gene TRBJ1-3, with 7 bases that match TRBD1. The CDR3 totals 18 residues. From germline, CDR1 is MNHNS and CDR2 SASEGT. Unmatched junction bases numbered 15, after V lost 0 bases and J lost 7 bases. CDR3 DNA: TGTGCCAGCAGTGAAGCACATCTCGGGGCAGGGGGAGGTAACACCATATATTTT. It yields the protein CASSEAHLGAGGGNTIYF.

V gene TRBV29-1 combines with J gene TRBJ2-7, with TRBD1 identical over 10 bases. V dropped 4 bases and J dropped 6; count of bases not matched to a gene: 9. CDR1 is SQVTM, CDR2 ANQGSEA, per germline. The CDR3 spans 14 residues. The CDR3 loop reads CSVVARQGATEQYF. CDR3 DNA: TGCAGCGTTGTGGCTCGACAGGGGGCGACCGAGCAGTACTTC.